The T cell receptor beta chain under discussion was sequenced for a study of cytomegalovirus exposure and HLA in healthy donors. This CDR3 contains 15 residues. The V gene lost 0 bases and the J gene lost 8 bases, with 12 bases spanning the gap. Germline CDR1 and CDR2: SGHDT and YYEEEE. Researchers ran the PCR with 60 Vbeta and 13 Jbeta primers. Original data processing: Around 12 million of about 88 million unique TCR beta chains were shared, per a later count. The method was immunoSEQ multiplex PCR; TCRdb's version includes in-frame clones alone and lacks a portion of them. V, J and clone size reflect that table, while D and trimming were determined from the DNA. This table lists 65,000 to 90,000 clones. Overall study results and limits: A later analysis found common viral pathogens apparently linked to several of the most significant clusters.

To note about this clone: What it binds is not known.

The origin of this receptor is a female donor in good health and CMV-seropositive. This rearrangement joins TRBV5-6 to TRBJ1-6; D unclear. The material sequenced was PBMCs. The CDR3: CASSLAHGFDSPLHF. CDR3 DNA: TGTGCCAGCAGCTTGGCGCACGGGTTTGATTCACCCCTCCACTTT. The full variable domain, its missing parts supplied by reference TRBV5-6 and TRBJ1-6, is DAGVTQSPTHLIKTRGQQVTLRCSPKSGHDTVSWYQQALGQGPQFIFQYYEEEERQRGNFPDRFSGHQFPNYSSELNVNALLLGDSALYLCASSLAHGFDSPLHFGNGTRLTVT.